One and the same sample provided the 29 T cell receptor beta chains below, sequenced in a study of shared clonotypes between healthy human individuals. Positively selected for CCR7, the CD45RO-negative cells used as naive CD8 cells excluded terminally differentiated effector memory CD45RA+ cells. The protocol was immunoSEQ multiplex PCR, while the TCRdb copy is restricted to in-frame clones and leaves out a portion. The table shows around 2,100,000 clones, with about 95% occurring only once. Sequenced input: naive CD8+ T cells sorted from blood. The receptors originated from a man younger than 30 in good health.

The chain employs TRBV28 and TRBJ2-1; D is uncertain. V lost 6 bases and J 8 bases, leaving 8 bases between the germline ends. This CDR3 contains 11 residues. From germline, CDR1 is MDHEN and CDR2 SYDVKM. CDR3 DNA: TGTGCCAGCAGCCGTATATATGAGCAGTTCTTC. Translating gives CASSRIYEQFF.

The chain uses TRBV4-1 and TRBJ2-2; D remains ambiguous. The CDR3 loop spans 15 amino acids. Deletions cut 1 base from V and 3 bases from J, with 9 bases between. Germline CDR1 reads MGHRA; CDR2 reads YSYEKL. This CDR3 reads CASSQGPAYTGELFF. CDR3 DNA: TGCGCCAGCAGCCAAGGACCCGCCTACACCGGGGAGCTGTTTTTT.

This clone was counted once. V and J are TRBV7-4 and TRBJ2-7; 7 bases line up with TRBD1. The CDR3 is made up of 18 amino acids. V shed 1 base and J 4 bases; nucleotides not matched to a gene: 16. The V gene's germline CDR1 is SGHVT and CDR2 SQSDAQ. CDR3 bases: TGTGCCAGCAGCTTAGAGGGTATCCGAGGGGGCCCCCATTACGAGCAGTACTTC. Translating it yields CASSLEGIRGGPHYEQYF.

The chain recombines TRBV2 with TRBJ2-1; the D gene is possibly TRBD2 (6 bases). CDR3 length: 16 residues. Deletions cut 1 base from V and 5 bases from J, with 15 bases between. The germline V gene has CDR1 SNHLY and CDR2 FYNNEI. CDR3: CASSEVRSGYDNEQFF. In DNA form, the CDR3 reads TGTGCCAGCAGTGAAGTAAGGAGCGGGTATGACAATGAGCAGTTCTTC.

V is TRBV7-9 and J is TRBJ1-3; a weak D match, TRBD1 (5 bases). In germline, CDR1 is SEHNR, CDR2 FQNEAQ (reference sequence). The V end lost 2 bases, the J end lost 0 bases, and 17 bases lay between the germline ends. CDR3 length: 18 residues. In DNA, the CDR3 is TGTGCCAGCAGCTTATTGCCCCTGGACATCCTCTCTGGAAACACCATATATTTT. Translating it yields CASSLLPLDILSGNTIYF.

Worth noting for this clone: Within the sample, other DNA sequences also encode this same CDR3. This chain uses TRBV19 with TRBJ2-7; 9 bases match TRBD1. Germline lookup yields CDR1 LNHDA and CDR2 SQIVND (reference sequence). V trimming: 1 base; J trimming: 2 bases; junction bases outside the gene matches: 3. The CDR3 loop spans 15 amino acids. The CDR3 spells CASSIAGTGTYEQYF. Written as DNA, the CDR3 is TGTGCCAGTAGTATAGCCGGGACAGGGACCTACGAGCAGTACTTC.

The genes are TRBV4-3 and TRBJ2-2; 7 bases fit TRBD2. Germline assignment: CDR1 LGHNA and CDR2 YSLEER. The CDR3 has 17 amino acids. The trim removed 1 base at V and 4 bases at J, leaving 9 bases unmatched. The CDR3 sequence is CASSQGHTWEGTGELFF. CDR3 coding DNA: TGCGCCAGCAGCCAAGGACACACGTGGGAGGGCACCGGGGAGCTGTTTTTT.

V is TRBV5-1 and J is TRBJ2-1, with unresolved D. Trimming removed 2 bases from V and 7 bases from J, with 16 bases in between. CDR3 size: 15 residues. Germline V gene lookup returns CDR1 SGHRS and CDR2 YFSETQ. Written as DNA, the CDR3 is TGCGCCAGCAGCTTCCGGGCTCCGTTAGGGAATGAGCAGTTCTTC. This encodes CASSFRAPLGNEQFF.

V gene TRBV27 combines with J gene TRBJ1-5; D remains ambiguous. The V gene lost 5 bases and the J gene lost 6 bases, with 14 bases spanning the gap. The CDR3 sequence is 14 residues long. The V gene's germline CDR1 is MNHEY and CDR2 SMNVEV (reference sequence). CDR3 DNA sequence: TGTGCCAGCAGTCCGGCCGGAGAGGTTCAGCCCCAGCATTTT. Translating it yields CASSPAGEVQPQHF.

The CDR3 loop reads CSAWDAGNTIYF. The CDR3 bases are TGCAGCGCCTGGGACGCTGGAAACACCATATATTTT. This chain links TRBV29-1 with TRBJ1-3; tentative D call: TRBD1 (5 bases). Germline CDR1 SQVTM, CDR2 ANQGSEA. The CDR3 spans 12 residues. Deletions cut 7 bases from V and 2 bases from J, with 9 bases between.

J is TRBJ2-7 and V is TRBV30; maybe TRBD2 (5 bases). Trimming pared 4 bases from V and 3 bases from J, leaving 13 bases between. The length of the CDR3 is 13 residues. Germline V gene sequence: CDR1 GTSNPN, CDR2 SVGIG (reference sequence). The CDR3 loop reads CAWNLGGGYEQYF. CDR3 sequence (DNA): TGTGCCTGGAATTTAGGCGGAGGCTACGAGCAGTACTTC.

The CDR3 sequence: CASSYSTGSTTYEQYF. In nucleotides, the CDR3 is TGTGCCAGCAGTTACTCCACAGGCTCCACCACCTACGAGCAGTACTTC. This chain uses TRBV6-5 with TRBJ2-7; D perhaps matches TRBD1 (5 bases). V was cut by 0 bases and J by 2 bases, with 14 bases left in between. Germline assignment: CDR1 MNHEY and CDR2 SVGAGI. The CDR3 totals 16 residues.

The V and J genes are TRBV7-3 and TRBJ2-3, with a tentative D call TRBD1 (6 bases). V was cut by 2 bases and J by 0 bases, with 12 bases left in between. This CDR3 contains 16 residues. The germline gives CDR1 SGHTA, CDR2 FQGTGA. This CDR3 reads CASSLGADRSTDTQYF. The CDR3 DNA follows: TGTGCCAGCAGCTTAGGGGCAGACAGGAGCACAGATACGCAGTATTTT.

This chain links TRBV13 with TRBJ2-7, with 9 bases that match TRBD1. Germline loops: CDR1 PRHDT, CDR2 FYEKMQ (reference sequence). V gave up 3 bases and J gave up 6 bases; unmatched junction bases: 12. This CDR3 spans 16 amino acids. CDR3 amino acids: CASSLTGGPKSSEQYF. CDR3 bases: TGTGCCAGCAGCTTGACAGGGGGGCCGAAGTCTAGCGAGCAGTACTTC. The full variable domain, in which reference TRBV13 and TRBJ2-7 provide the parts outside the CDR3, is AAGVIQSPRHLIKEKRETATLKCYPIPRHDTVYWYQQGPGQDPQFLISFYEKMQSDKGSIPDRFSAQQFSDYHSELNMSSLELGDSALYFCASSLTGGPKSSEQYFGPGTRLTVT.

The V call is TRBV27, the J call TRBJ1-1; perhaps TRBD1 as D (5 bases). The CDR3 covers 15 residues. V was clipped by 4 bases and J by 2 bases, with 14 bases between them. From germline, CDR1 is MNHEY and CDR2 SMNVEV (reference sequence). The CDR3 nucleotides read TGTGCCAGCAGTTCCCTCCCCGGGGGAAACACTGAAGCTTTCTTT. Residues: CASSSLPGGNTEAFF.

The chain has TRBV2 and TRBJ2-7; TRBD1 might be the D (5 bases). Germline V gives CDR1 SNHLY, CDR2 FYNNEI. The V gene lost 3 bases and the J gene lost 4 bases, with 13 bases spanning the gap. The CDR3 contains 14 residues. DNA of the CDR3: TGTGCCAGCAGTGATGGACAACTGGGATACGAGCAGTACTTC. As protein: CASSDGQLGYEQYF.

This chain connects TRBV2 to TRBJ2-3, with 10 bases lining up with TRBD2. V gave up 2 bases and J gave up 2 bases; unmatched junction bases: 4. This CDR3 contains 16 residues. Per germline, CDR1 SNHLY and CDR2 FYNNEI. The CDR3 sequence is CASSERAGGITDTQYF. The CDR3 DNA reads TGTGCCAGCAGTGAAAGAGCGGGGGGGATCACAGATACGCAGTATTTT.

V usage is TRBV27 and J usage is TRBJ2-7; D assignment may be TRBD1 or TRBD2 (6 bases each). The V and J ends lost 3 bases and 7 bases respectively, with 13 bases between them. The V gene's germline CDR1 is MNHEY and CDR2 SMNVEV (reference sequence). The CDR3 extends over 13 amino acids. The CDR3 region is CASSFPGAGEQYF. The DNA of the CDR3 is TGTGCCAGCAGTTTCCCGGGGGCCGGTGAGCAGTACTTC.

The rearrangement joins TRBV10-3 to TRBJ2-7; D tentatively reads TRBD1 or TRBD2 (10 bases each). The CDR3 has 17 residues. From germline, CDR1 is ENHRY and CDR2 SYGVKD. V lost 6 bases and J lost 3, with 24 bases in between. DNA for the CDR3: TGTGCCATCAGCGACATAGCGGGGGGACAGGGGAACTACGAGCAGTACTTC. The encoded protein is CAISDIAGGQGNYEQYF.

The chain couples TRBV7-9 to TRBJ2-7; D not resolved. V was pared by 5 bases and J by 0 bases, with 8 bases between. Germline CDR1 is SEHNR and CDR2 is FQNEAQ (reference sequence). CDR3 length equals 13 residues. CDR3 sequence reads: CASSDSGSYEQYF. CDR3 nucleotides: TGTGCCAGCAGCGACTCAGGCTCCTACGAGCAGTACTTC.

V usage is TRBV5-8 and J usage is TRBJ1-1; the D is unclear. Germline CDR1 and CDR2: SGHTS and YDEGEE. Trimming removed 1 base at V and 3 bases at J, with 4 bases between. This CDR3 region has 12 residues. For the CDR3, the DNA is TGTGCCAGCAGCTTGTTGGACACTGAAGCTTTCTTT. Amino acids: CASSLLDTEAFF.

This chain uses TRBV29-1 with TRBJ2-3; 10 bases are a match to TRBD2. Germline-derived CDR1 and CDR2 are SQVTM and ANQGSEA. The CDR3 is made up of 14 amino acids. The ends lost 3 bases at V and 3 bases at J; junction bases unmatched: 3. Here the CDR3 DNA reads TGCAGCGTTGAGGGACTAGCGATGACAGATACGCAGTATTTT. Translating gives CSVEGLAMTDTQYF.

Concerning this clone itself: The identical CDR3 is also encoded by other nucleotide sequences in the sample. The chain joins TRBV5-4 to TRBJ2-7; 10 bases match TRBD2. The CDR3 is made up of 15 amino acids. Germline V CDR1 and CDR2: SGHNT, YYREEE (reference sequence). J gave up 2 bases and V 0 bases, and 2 bases lay outside the gene matches. Written as DNA, the CDR3 is TGTGCCAGCAGCTTGGATCTAGCGGGAGCCTACGAGCAGTACTTC. It yields the protein CASSLDLAGAYEQYF.

The rearrangement links TRBV4-1 to TRBJ2-7, with D tentatively TRBD2 (6 bases). This CDR3 contains 15 residues. CDR1 is MGHRA and CDR2 is YSYEKL in the germline V gene. The germline V and J ends were trimmed by 1 base and 0 bases, with 10 bases remaining between them. The CDR3 sequence is CASSQVADSSYEQYF. The CDR3 region has the DNA TGCGCCAGCAGCCAAGTAGCGGATAGCTCCTACGAGCAGTACTTC.

The chain links TRBV6-5 to TRBJ1-1, with 7 bases aligning to TRBD1. Losses at the gene ends were 5 bases for V and 7 bases for J; bases not matched to a gene: 7. The germline V gene has CDR1 MNHEY and CDR2 SVGAGI. The CDR3 loop spans 13 amino acids. The CDR3 here is CASSALGDSEAFF. CDR3 DNA: TGTGCCAGCAGTGCCCTCGGGGACAGTGAAGCTTTCTTT.

V and J are TRBV4-1 and TRBJ2-1; D is perhaps TRBD1 (5 bases). Germline CDR1 MGHRA, CDR2 YSYEKL. Trimming removed 3 bases from V and 3 bases from J, with 12 bases in between. The CDR3 extends over 15 amino acids. The CDR3: CASSQPSDSYNEQFF. Here the CDR3 DNA reads TGCGCCAGCAGCCAGCCCAGTGACAGCTACAATGAGCAGTTCTTC.

The chain is built from TRBV27 and TRBJ2-1, with TRBD2 matching over 9 bases. Losses at the gene ends were 1 base for V and 4 bases for J; bases not matched to a gene: 8. The CDR3 is made up of 17 amino acids. The germline CDR1 and CDR2 sequences are MNHEY and SMNVEV (reference sequence). As DNA, the CDR3 is TGTGCCAGCAGTTTATTAGCGGGAGAGTTTTATTACAATGAGCAGTTCTTC. This sequence encodes CASSLLAGEFYYNEQFF.

This clone was seen a single time. The chain uses TRBV27 and TRBJ2-3; D remains unclear. CDR1 and CDR2 from the germline V gene are MNHEY and SMNVEV (reference sequence). CDR3 length: 14 amino acids. V dropped 7 bases and J dropped 1 base, with 12 bases sitting between them. Written as DNA, the CDR3 is TGTGCCAGCACCCCAGTTGTGGGCACAGATACGCAGTATTTT. Its translation is CASTPVVGTDTQYF.

CDR3 residues: CASSYYGAGTEAFF. In DNA form, the CDR3 reads TGCGCCAGCAGTTACTACGGGGCGGGCACTGAAGCTTTCTTT. The rearrangement joins TRBV5-1 to TRBJ1-1, with D possibly matching TRBD1 (5 bases). Trimming took off 5 bases at V and 4 bases at J, with 15 bases between the two ends. This CDR3 comprises 14 residues. In germline, CDR1 is SGHRS, CDR2 YFSETQ.